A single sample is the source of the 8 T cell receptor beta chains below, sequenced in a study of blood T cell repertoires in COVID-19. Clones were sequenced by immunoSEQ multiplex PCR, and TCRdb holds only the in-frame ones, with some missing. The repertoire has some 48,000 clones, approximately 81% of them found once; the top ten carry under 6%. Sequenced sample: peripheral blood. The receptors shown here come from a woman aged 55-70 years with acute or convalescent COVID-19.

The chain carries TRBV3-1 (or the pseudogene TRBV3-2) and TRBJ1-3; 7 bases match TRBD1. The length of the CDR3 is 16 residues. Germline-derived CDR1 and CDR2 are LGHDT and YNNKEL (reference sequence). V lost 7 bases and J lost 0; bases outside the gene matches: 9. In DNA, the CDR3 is TGTGCCAGCACCCTCGGGACAGATAACTCTGGAAACACCATATATTTT. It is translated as CASTLGTDNSGNTIYF.

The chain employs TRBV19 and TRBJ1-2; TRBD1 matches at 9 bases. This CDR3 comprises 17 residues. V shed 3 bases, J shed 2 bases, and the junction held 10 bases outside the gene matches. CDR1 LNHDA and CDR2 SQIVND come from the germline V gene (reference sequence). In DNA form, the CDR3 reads TGTGCCAGTAGTATCGAGAGTATCGGGACAGGGAACTATGGCTACACCTTC. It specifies CASSIESIGTGNYGYTF.

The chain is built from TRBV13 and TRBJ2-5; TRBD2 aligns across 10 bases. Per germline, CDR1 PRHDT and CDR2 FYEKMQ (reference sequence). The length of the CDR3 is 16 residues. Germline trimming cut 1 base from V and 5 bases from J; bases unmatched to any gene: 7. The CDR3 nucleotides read TGTGCCAGCAGCTTAGTGGGTCTAGCGGGAGCGGAGACCCAGTACTTC. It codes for CASSLVGLAGAETQYF.

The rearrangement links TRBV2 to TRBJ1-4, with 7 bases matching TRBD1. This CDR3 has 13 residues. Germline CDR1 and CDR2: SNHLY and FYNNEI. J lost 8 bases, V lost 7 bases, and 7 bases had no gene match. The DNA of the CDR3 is TGTGCCAGCACCGGGACAGTTGGGGAAAAACTGTTTTTT. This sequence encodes CASTGTVGEKLFF. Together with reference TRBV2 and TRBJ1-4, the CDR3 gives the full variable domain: EPEVTQTPSHQVTQMGQEVILRCVPISNHLYFYWYRQILGQKVEFLVSFYNNEISEKSEIFDDQFSVERPDGSNFTLKIRSTKLEDSAMYFCASTGTVGEKLFFGSGTQLSVL.

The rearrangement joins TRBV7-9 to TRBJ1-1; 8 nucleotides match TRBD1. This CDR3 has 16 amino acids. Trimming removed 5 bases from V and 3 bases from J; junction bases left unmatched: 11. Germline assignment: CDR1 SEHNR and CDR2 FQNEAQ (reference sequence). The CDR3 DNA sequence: TGTGCCAGCAGCCCGAATCGACAGGGGAGGGACACTGAAGCTTTCTTT. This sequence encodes CASSPNRQGRDTEAFF.

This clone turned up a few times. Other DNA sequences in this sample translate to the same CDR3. The CDR3 DNA reads as TGTGCCAGCAGTGAAGCAGGACAGGGCTATCAGCCCCAGCATTTT. This codes for CASSEAGQGYQPQHF. This chain joins TRBV6-1 and TRBJ1-5; 8 bases are shared with TRBD1. The V gene end was trimmed by 0 bases and the J gene end by 5 bases; junction bases not matched to a gene: 3. CDR3 length: 15 residues. From germline, CDR1 is MNHNS and CDR2 SASEGT.

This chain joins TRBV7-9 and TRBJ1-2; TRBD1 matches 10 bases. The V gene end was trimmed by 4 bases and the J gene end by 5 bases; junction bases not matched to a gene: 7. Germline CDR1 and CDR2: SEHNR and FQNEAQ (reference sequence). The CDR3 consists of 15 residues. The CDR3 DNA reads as TGTGCCAGCAGCTCGGGACAGGGGAATAGTTATGGCTACACCTTC. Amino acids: CASSSGQGNSYGYTF.

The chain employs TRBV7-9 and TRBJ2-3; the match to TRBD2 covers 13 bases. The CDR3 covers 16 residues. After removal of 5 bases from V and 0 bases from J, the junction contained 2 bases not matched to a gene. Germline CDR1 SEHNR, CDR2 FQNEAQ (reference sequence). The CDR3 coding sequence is TGTGCCAGCAGCCAGGGACTAGCGGGGAGCACAGATACGCAGTATTTT. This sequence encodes CASSQGLAGSTDTQYF.